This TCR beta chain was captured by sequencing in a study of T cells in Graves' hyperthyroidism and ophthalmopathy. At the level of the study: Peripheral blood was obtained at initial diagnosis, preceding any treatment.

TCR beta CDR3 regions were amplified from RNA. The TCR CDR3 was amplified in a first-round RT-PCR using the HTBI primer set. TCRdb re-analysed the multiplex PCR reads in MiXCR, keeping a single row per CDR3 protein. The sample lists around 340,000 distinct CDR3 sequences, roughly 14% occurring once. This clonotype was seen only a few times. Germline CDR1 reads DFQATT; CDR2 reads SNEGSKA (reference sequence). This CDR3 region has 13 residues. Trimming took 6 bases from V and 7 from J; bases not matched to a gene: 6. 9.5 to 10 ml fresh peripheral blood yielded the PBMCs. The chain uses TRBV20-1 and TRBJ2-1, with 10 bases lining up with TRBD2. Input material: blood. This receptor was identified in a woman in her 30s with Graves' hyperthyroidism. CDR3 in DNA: TGCAGTGCCACTAGCGGGACGACGAATGAGCAGTTCTTC. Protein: CSATSGTTNEQFF.